This is a list of T cell receptor beta chains from one sample in a study of blood T cells in healthy people across ages. MiXCR, applied by TCRdb to the 5' RACE reads, yields one record per CDR3 protein. The sample shows roughly 1 million distinct CDR3 sequences, approximately 26% of them seen only once. This sample also belongs to another study, concerning T cells of mothers and their children.

Sequencing was performed on blood. These receptors were taken from a girl aged 2 to 10 in good health. The CDR3 runs from the conserved cysteine through the conserved F or W. A D gene is named only where the DNA matches it firmly. Expanded clones get a size class; other rows say once, few or many, or leave the size out.

TRBJ1-1	.	few	TRBV18	TGTGCCAGCTCACCTGCCGAAAACACTGAAGCTTTCTTT	CASSPAENTEAFF
TRBJ1-4	.	few	TRBV6-1	TGTGCCAGCAGTGTTACTTCTTCAACTAATGAAAAACTGTTTTTT	CASSVTSSTNEKLFF
TRBJ1-2	TRBD1	few	TRBV29-1	TGCAGCGCCAATACAGGGGGCTTTGGCTACACCTTC	CSANTGGFGYTF
TRBJ2-4	TRBD1	.	TRBV12-3/TRBV12-4	TGTGCCAGCAGTCAAAGGGACAGGGCAGAAACGGCCAAAAACATTCAGTACTTC	CASSQRDRAETAKNIQYF
TRBJ2-2	TRBD1	few	TRBV12-5	TGTGCTAGTGGTTTGGACCCGACAGGGGGATTTAACACCGGGGAGCTGTTTTTT	CASGLDPTGGFNTGELFF
TRBJ2-5	.	few	TRBV25-1	TGTGCCAGCAGTGATCCCGGACACTACCAAGAGACCCAGTACTTC	CASSDPGHYQETQYF
TRBJ2-2	.	.	TRBV29-1	TGCAGCGTTGTAGTACAGAAGAACACCGGGGAGCTGTTTTTT	CSVVVQKNTGELFF
TRBJ2-5	TRBD2	.	TRBV4-2	TGTGCCAGCAGCCAAGGAAACGGACTAGCGGGAGAAGAGACCCAGTACTTC	CASSQGNGLAGEETQYF
TRBJ2-3	.	few	TRBV7-3	TGTGCCAGCAGCTTGGGCGGGGCCCGGGATACGCAGTATTTT	CASSLGGARDTQYF
TRBJ1-3	.	few	TRBV7-9	TGTGCCAGCAGATCGGGACGGCTCTCTGGAAACACCATATATTTT	CASRSGRLSGNTIYF
TRBJ2-5	TRBD2	.	TRBV29-1	TGCAGCGTTCTAGCGGTCAGCCAAGAGACCCAGTACTTC	CSVLAVSQETQYF
TRBJ2-2	.	.	TRBV9	TGTGCCAGCAGCGTAGGGGGGTCGGGACTTGTGACCGGGGAGCTGTTTTTT	CASSVGGSGLVTGELFF
TRBJ2-7	.	many	TRBV5-1	TGCGCCAGCAGCCCCCAGGGACGGGAGCAGTACTTC	CASSPQGREQYF
TRBJ2-7	.	.	TRBV5-1	TGCGCCAGCAGCTTGGAACAGGGTGTTTACGAGCAGTACTTC	CASSLEQGVYEQYF
TRBJ2-1	.	few	TRBV2	TGTGCCAGCAGTGAAAGCGCCACTCCCATTAGCGGAGGAGGTCCCTACAATGAGCAGTTCTTC	CASSESATPISGGGPYNEQFF
TRBJ2-5	.	few	TRBV11-1	TGTGCCAGCAGCTTAGACTGGTGGACCCAGTACTTC	CASSLDWWTQYF
TRBJ1-1	.	few	TRBV21-1	TGTGCCAGCAGCAAAGTAACAGGGCAGGGGGCGATAGGAGCTTTCTTT	CASSKVTGQGAIGAFF
TRBJ2-3	.	.	TRBV4-3	TGCGCCAGCAGCCAAGATATCGACGGGGGCATCACAGATACGCAGTATTTT	CASSQDIDGGITDTQYF
TRBJ2-3	TRBD1	few	TRBV5-1	TGCGCCAGCAGCTTGAGGGGGCTAAGCCCCAGCACAGATACGCAGTATTTT	CASSLRGLSPSTDTQYF
TRBJ1-1	.	.	TRBV28	TGTGCCAGCAGTTTGTGGAGGCAGACAAATGAAGCTTTCTTT	CASSLWRQTNEAFF
TRBJ2-3	TRBD2	few	TRBV7-2	TGTGCCAGCAGCTTCCGTAGCGGGGGGTCAGATACGCAGTATTTT	CASSFRSGGSDTQYF
TRBJ1-1	.	few	TRBV4-2	TGTGCCAGCAGCCAACCAAGGACCGCTAGGGCTGAAGCTTTCTTT	CASSQPRTARAEAFF
TRBJ2-5	TRBD2	.	TRBV5-1	TGCGCCAGCAGCTCAAATTACCCGGGGACTAAAGAGACCCAGTACTTC	CASSSNYPGTKETQYF
TRBJ1-1	TRBD1	few	TRBV7-3	TGTGCCAGCAGCCCTCGACAGGGACTTGAAGCTTTCTTT	CASSPRQGLEAFF
TRBJ2-5	.	many	TRBV5-1	TGTGCCAGCAGCTTAGGTCCGGAGACCCAGTACTTC	CASSLGPETQYF
TRBJ2-1	TRBD2	.	TRBV12-3/TRBV12-4	TGTGCCAGCTCAGGGACTAGCGGGGAGTATGAGCAGTTCTTC	CASSGTSGEYEQFF
TRBJ1-1	.	.	TRBV5-1	TGCGCCAGCGCCTTATATGAGGGGGAGGAAGCTTTCTTT	CASALYEGEEAFF
TRBJ2-2	.	.	TRBV19	TGTGCCAGTAGTATAATCTCGTCCACCGGGGAGCTGTTTTTT	CASSIISSTGELFF
TRBJ1-4	.	few	TRBV6-5	TGTGCCAGCAGTTACTCGAGACCAGACCCGGCCGAAAAACTGTTTTTT	CASSYSRPDPAEKLFF
TRBJ2-1	.	.	TRBV21-1	TGTGCCAGCAGCAGATGGAGGGACAGCTCCTACAATGAGCAGTTCTTC	CASSRWRDSSYNEQFF
TRBJ2-7	.	.	TRBV20-1	TGCAGTGCTAGAGCGGGGGCCGAGCAGTACTTC	CSARAGAEQYF
TRBJ1-1	TRBD1	few	TRBV3-1	TGTGCCAGCAGCCTGACAGGGGGCATGAACACTGAAGCTTTCTTT	CASSLTGGMNTEAFF
TRBJ2-7	.	few	TRBV29-1	TGCAGCGTTGGTGGAGCAGCCTACGAGCAGTACTTC	CSVGGAAYEQYF
TRBJ2-3	TRBD1	.	TRBV4-3	TGCGCCAGCAGCCAGTTCCGGGACAGGGGCGGTGGTGGTACAGATACGCAGTATTTT	CASSQFRDRGGGGTDTQYF
TRBJ2-1	.	few	TRBV6-5	TGTGCCAGCAGTCGACGGGCGGATAGTGAGCAGTTCTTC	CASSRRADSEQFF
TRBJ2-1	.	.	TRBV12-3/TRBV12-4	TGTGCCAGCAGTTTATGGAACGTGTGGTCCACAGCAGGGAATGAGCAGTTCTTC	CASSLWNVWSTAGNEQFF
TRBJ2-1	.	few	TRBV10-2	TGCGCCAGCAGTGAGTCAAGAAGGGGCAATGAGCAGTTCTTC	CASSESRRGNEQFF
TRBJ2-3	.	.	TRBV12-3/TRBV12-4	TGTGCCAGCAGAGGGAGACCGGATACGCAGTATTTT	CASRGRPDTQYF
TRBJ2-7	TRBD2	.	TRBV27	TGTGCCAGCAGTCCTCGTCCTCGGGAGGGCACCTACGAGCAGTACTTC	CASSPRPREGTYEQYF
TRBJ2-1	.	.	TRBV5-1	TGCGCCAGCAGCTTAATTTCGGCCCACCCCGATGAGCAGTTCTTC	CASSLISAHPDEQFF
TRBJ2-1	.	.	TRBV4-1	TGCGCCAGCAGCCAAGCCCGGCGGGAATCCTACAATGAGCAGTTCTTC	CASSQARRESYNEQFF
TRBJ2-1	.	.	TRBV20-1	TGCAGTGCCCTTGAAGGGAATGAGCAGTTCTTC	CSALEGNEQFF
TRBJ2-1	.	.	TRBV27	TGCGCCAGCAGTTTATACCGGGGGACAGAGCAGTTCTTC	CASSLYRGTEQFF
TRBJ2-3	.	.	TRBV11-1	TGTGCCAGCAGCTCCCAAGATACGCAGTATTTT	CASSSQDTQYF
TRBJ2-5	.	.	TRBV6-1	TGTGCCAGCAGAGGGTCCAAGCAAGAGACCCAGTACTTC	CASRGSKQETQYF
TRBJ1-5	TRBD1	few	TRBV7-2	TGTGCCAGCAGACTAGACAGGGTGAGCAATCAGCCCCAGCATTTT	CASRLDRVSNQPQHF
TRBJ2-1	.	few	TRBV11-1	TGTGCCAGCAGCTTTTCTTTAGCGCCCGAGCAGTTCTTC	CASSFSLAPEQFF
TRBJ2-1	TRBD2	.	TRBV20-1	TGCAGTGCTAAAGTCACTAGCGGGTCTTTATCCTACAATGAGCAGTTCTTC	CSAKVTSGSLSYNEQFF
TRBJ2-7	.	few	TRBV6-1	TGTGCCAGCGGCCGGGACAACTACGAGCAGTACTTC	CASGRDNYEQYF
TRBJ2-7	TRBD2	.	TRBV20-1	TGCAGTGCTAGAGGGCGAGCGGGACCCCTCCTTTACTACGAGCAGTACTTC	CSARGRAGPLLYYEQYF
TRBJ1-2	.	.	TRBV5-5	TGTGCCAGCAGCTTGGCCCAGTCGGCCTACTATGGCTACACCTTC	CASSLAQSAYYGYTF
TRBJ1-5	.	few	TRBV18	TGTGCCAGCTCCCCCTTCGGCGGAGGCAATCAGCCCCAGCATTTT	CASSPFGGGNQPQHF
TRBJ2-1	TRBD2	few	TRBV20-1	TGCAGTGCTAGAACTAGCGTCCGGTACAATGAGCAGTTCTTC	CSARTSVRYNEQFF
TRBJ2-4	.	.	TRBV7-2	TGTGCCAGCAGCTTTGAGGACAGATTTCGGGCACAAAACATTCAGTACTTC	CASSFEDRFRAQNIQYF
TRBJ1-2	.	few	TRBV24-1	TGTGCCACCAGTGATCTTTCTTCGGGCTACACCTTC	CATSDLSSGYTF
TRBJ2-6	.	.	TRBV6-2/TRBV6-3	TGTGCCAGCAGTTATGTTAACCGGGGTGGGGCCAACGTCCTGACTTTC	CASSYVNRGGANVLTF
TRBJ1-5	.	.	TRBV3-1	TGTGCCAGCAGCTATCAGAGTCAGCCCCAGCATTTT	CASSYQSQPQHF